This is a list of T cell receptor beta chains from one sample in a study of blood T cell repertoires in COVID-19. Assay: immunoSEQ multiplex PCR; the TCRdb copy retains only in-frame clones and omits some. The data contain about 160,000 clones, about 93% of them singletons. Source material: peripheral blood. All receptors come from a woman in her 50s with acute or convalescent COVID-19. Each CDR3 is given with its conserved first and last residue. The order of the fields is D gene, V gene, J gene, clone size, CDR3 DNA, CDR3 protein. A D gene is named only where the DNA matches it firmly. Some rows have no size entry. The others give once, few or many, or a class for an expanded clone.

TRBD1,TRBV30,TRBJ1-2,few,TGTGCCTGGACCATCGGGACAGGGGGCGGCTACACCTTC,CAWTIGTGGGYTF
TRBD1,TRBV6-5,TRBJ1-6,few,TGTGCCAGCAGTCCCTGGACAGGGGGAAGTTCACCCCTCCACTTT,CASSPWTGGSSPLHF
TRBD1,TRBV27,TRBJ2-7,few,TGTGCCAGCAGCAGACAGGGATCCTACGAGCAGTACTTC,CASSRQGSYEQYF
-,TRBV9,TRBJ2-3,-,TGTGCCAGCAGCTTCCGCCCGGGCACAGATACGCAGTATTTT,CASSFRPGTDTQYF
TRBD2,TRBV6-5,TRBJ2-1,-,TGTGCCAGCAGGCGGGGGAACAATGAGCAGTTCTTC,CASRRGNNEQFF
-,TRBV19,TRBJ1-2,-,TGTGCCAGTAGTATGGCAGGGAGGACCTATGGCTACACCTTC,CASSMAGRTYGYTF
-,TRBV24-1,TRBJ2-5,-,TGTGCCACCAGTATACCTCGCGGGGAGAACCAAGAGACCCAGTACTTC,CATSIPRGENQETQYF
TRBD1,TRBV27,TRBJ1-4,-,TGTGCCAGCAGCCCAGGGGGACCTGAAAAACTGTTTTTT,CASSPGGPEKLFF
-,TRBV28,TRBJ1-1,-,TGTGCCAGCACCCCCCTAGGTGAGTCGAGCGCTGAAGCTTTCTTT,CASTPLGESSAEAFF
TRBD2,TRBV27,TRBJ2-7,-,TGTGCCAGCAGCCCCTACGGCGGGGGGGGGAACGAGCAGTACTTC,CASSPYGGGGNEQYF
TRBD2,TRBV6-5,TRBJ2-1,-,TGTGCCAGCAGTTCAGGACTAGCTTTCAATGAGCAGTTCTTC,CASSSGLAFNEQFF